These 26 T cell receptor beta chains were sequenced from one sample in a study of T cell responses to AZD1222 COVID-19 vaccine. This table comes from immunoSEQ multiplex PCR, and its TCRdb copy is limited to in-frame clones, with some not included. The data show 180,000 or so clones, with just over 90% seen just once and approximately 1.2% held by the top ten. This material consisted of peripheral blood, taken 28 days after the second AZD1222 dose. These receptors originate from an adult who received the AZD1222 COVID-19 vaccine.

The CDR3 loop reads CATSDFRGNGYTF. CDR3 nucleotides: TGTGCCACCAGTGATTTCAGGGGGAATGGCTACACCTTC. The chain is built from TRBV24-1 and TRBJ1-2; 7 bases agree with TRBD1. Per the germline V gene, CDR1 is KGHDR and CDR2 is SFDVKD. V was pared by 1 base and J by 6 bases, with 1 base of the junction left unmatched. The CDR3 has 13 amino acids.

Written as DNA, the CDR3 is TGTGCCAGCAGCCAAGAGGGGGGGCCCATGACTGAAGCTTTCTTT. Translating gives CASSQEGGPMTEAFF. V and J are TRBV3-1 (or the pseudogene TRBV3-2) and TRBJ1-1; a possible D gene is TRBD1 (6 bases). V gave up 0 bases and J gave up 5 bases, with 13 bases separating them. The CDR3 runs 15 residues. Germline V gene data show CDR1 as LGHDT and CDR2 as YNNKEL (reference sequence).

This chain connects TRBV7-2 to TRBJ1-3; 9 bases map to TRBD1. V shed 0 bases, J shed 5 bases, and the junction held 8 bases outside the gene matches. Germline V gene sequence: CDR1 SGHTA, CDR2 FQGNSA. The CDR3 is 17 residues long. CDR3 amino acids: CASSLAMTGGNRNTIYF. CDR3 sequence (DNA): TGTGCCAGCAGCTTAGCGATGACAGGGGGTAATAGAAACACCATATATTTT. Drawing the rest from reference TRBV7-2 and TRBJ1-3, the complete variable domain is GAGVSQSPSNKVTEKGKDVELRCDPISGHTALYWYRQSLGQGLEFLIYFQGNSAPDKSGLPSDRFSAERTGGSVSTLTIQRTQQEDSAVYLCASSLAMTGGNRNTIYFGEGSWLTVV.

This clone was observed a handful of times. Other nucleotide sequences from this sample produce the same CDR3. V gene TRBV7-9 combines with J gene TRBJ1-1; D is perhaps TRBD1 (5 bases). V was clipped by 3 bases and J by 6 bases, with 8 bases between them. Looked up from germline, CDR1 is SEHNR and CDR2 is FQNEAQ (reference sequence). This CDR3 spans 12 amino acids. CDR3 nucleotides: TGTGCCAGCAGCTTCGACAGTCCTGAAGCTTTCTTT. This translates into CASSFDSPEAFF.

The CDR3: CASSLGPLRGAGYNEQFF. The DNA for the CDR3 is TGTGCCAGCAGCTTAGGGCCCCTTCGGGGCGCGGGGTACAATGAGCAGTTCTTC. The chain uses TRBV7-6 and TRBJ2-1; perhaps TRBD2 as D (6 bases). The CDR3 runs to 18 residues. Germline CDR1 reads SGHVS; CDR2 reads FNYEAQ. V was trimmed by 1 base and J by 4 bases, leaving 20 bases between them.

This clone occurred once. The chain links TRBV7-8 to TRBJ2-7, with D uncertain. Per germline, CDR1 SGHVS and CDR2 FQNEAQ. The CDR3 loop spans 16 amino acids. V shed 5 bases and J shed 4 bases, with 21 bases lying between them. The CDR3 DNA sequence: TGTGCCAGCAGCCCCCCAAGAAGACTGAGTCCTTACGAGCAGTACTTC. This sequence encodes CASSPPRRLSPYEQYF.

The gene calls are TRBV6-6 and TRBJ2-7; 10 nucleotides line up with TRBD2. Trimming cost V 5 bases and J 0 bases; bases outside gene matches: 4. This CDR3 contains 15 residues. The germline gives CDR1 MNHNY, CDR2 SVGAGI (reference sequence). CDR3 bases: TGTGCCAGCAGTGGCCGGACTAGCGGCTCCTACGAGCAGTACTTC. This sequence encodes CASSGRTSGSYEQYF.

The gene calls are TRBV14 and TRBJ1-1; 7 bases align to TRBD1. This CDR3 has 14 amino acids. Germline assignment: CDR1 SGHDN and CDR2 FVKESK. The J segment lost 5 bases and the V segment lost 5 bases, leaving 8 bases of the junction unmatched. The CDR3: CASSSLTGKTEAFF. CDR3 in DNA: TGTGCCAGCAGCTCACTGACAGGGAAAACTGAAGCTTTCTTT.

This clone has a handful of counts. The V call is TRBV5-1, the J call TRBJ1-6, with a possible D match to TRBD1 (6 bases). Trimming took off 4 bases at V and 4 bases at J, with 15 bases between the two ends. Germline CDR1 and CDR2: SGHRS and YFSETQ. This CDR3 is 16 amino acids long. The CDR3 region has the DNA TGCGCCAGCAGCCAGACAGGCCTGCTTTATAATTCACCCCTCCACTTT. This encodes CASSQTGLLYNSPLHF.

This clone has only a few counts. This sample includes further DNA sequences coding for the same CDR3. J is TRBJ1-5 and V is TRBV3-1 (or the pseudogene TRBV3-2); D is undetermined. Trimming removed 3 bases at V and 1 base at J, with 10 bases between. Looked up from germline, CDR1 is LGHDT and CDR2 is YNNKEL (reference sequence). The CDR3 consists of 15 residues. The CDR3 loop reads CASSQGGASNQPQHF. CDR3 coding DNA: TGTGCCAGCAGCCAGGGAGGTGCGAGCAATCAGCCCCAGCATTTT.

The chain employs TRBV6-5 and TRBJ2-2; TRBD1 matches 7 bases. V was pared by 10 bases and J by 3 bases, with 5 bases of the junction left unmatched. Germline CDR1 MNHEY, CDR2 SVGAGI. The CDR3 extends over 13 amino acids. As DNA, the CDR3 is TGTGCCATCCAGGGGGAATACACCGGGGAGCTGTTTTTT. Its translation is CAIQGEYTGELFF.

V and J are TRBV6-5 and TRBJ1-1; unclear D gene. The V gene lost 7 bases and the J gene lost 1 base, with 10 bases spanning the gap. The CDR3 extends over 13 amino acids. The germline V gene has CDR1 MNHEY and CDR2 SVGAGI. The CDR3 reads CASTPPGNTEAFF. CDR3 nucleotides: TGTGCCAGCACTCCCCCGGGGAACACTGAAGCTTTCTTT.

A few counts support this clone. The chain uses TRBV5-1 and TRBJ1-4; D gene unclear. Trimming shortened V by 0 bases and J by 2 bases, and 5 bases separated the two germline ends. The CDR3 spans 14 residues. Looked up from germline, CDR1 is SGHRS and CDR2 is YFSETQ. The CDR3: CASSLGGTNEKLFF. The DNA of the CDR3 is TGCGCCAGCAGCTTGGGAGGGACTAATGAAAAACTGTTTTTT. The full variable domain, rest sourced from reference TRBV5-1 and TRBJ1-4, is KAGVTQTPRYLIKTRGQQVTLSCSPISGHRSVSWYQQTPGQGLQFLFEYFSETQRNKGNFPGRFSGRQFSNSRSEMNVSTLELGDSALYLCASSLGGTNEKLFFGSGTQLSVL.

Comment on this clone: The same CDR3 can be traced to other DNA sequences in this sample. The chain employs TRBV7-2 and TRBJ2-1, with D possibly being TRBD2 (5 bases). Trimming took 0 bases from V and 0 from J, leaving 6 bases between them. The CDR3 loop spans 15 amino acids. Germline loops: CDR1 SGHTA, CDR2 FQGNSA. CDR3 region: CASSLAGSSYNEQFF. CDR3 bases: TGTGCCAGCAGCTTAGCAGGGAGCTCCTACAATGAGCAGTTCTTC. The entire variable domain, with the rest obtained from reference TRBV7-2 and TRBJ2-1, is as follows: GAGVSQSPSNKVTEKGKDVELRCDPISGHTALYWYRQSLGQGLEFLIYFQGNSAPDKSGLPSDRFSAERTGGSVSTLTIQRTQQEDSAVYLCASSLAGSSYNEQFFGPGTRLTVL.

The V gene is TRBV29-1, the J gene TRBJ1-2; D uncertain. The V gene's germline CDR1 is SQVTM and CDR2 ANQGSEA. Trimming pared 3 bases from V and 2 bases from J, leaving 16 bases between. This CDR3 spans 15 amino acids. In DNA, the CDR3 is TGCAGCGTTGATTCTAGACAAAAAAGGAACTATGGCTACACCTTC. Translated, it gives CSVDSRQKRNYGYTF.

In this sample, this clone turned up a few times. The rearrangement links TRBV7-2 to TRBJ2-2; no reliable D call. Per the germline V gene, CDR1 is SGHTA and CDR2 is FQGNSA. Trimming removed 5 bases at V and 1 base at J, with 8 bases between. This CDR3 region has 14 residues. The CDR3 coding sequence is TGTGCCAGCAGCGCTCAGGTGAACACCGGGGAGCTGTTTTTT. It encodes CASSAQVNTGELFF.

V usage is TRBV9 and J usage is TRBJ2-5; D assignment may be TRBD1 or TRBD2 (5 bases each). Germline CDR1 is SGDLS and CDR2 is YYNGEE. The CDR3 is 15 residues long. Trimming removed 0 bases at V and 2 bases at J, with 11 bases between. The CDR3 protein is CASSVDGANQETQYF. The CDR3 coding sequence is TGTGCCAGCAGCGTAGACGGGGCAAATCAAGAGACCCAGTACTTC. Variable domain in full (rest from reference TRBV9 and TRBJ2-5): DSGVTQTPKHLITATGQRVTLRCSPRSGDLSVYWYQQSLDQGLQFLIQYYNGEERAKGNILERFSAQQFPDLHSELNLSSLELGDSALYFCASSVDGANQETQYFGPGTRLLVL.

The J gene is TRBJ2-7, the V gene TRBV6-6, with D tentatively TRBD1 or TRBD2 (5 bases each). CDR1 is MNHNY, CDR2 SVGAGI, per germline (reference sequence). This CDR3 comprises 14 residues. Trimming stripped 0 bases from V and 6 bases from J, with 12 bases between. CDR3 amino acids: CASSYSIGGGEQYF. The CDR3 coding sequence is TGTGCCAGCAGTTACTCGATTGGTGGGGGCGAGCAGTACTTC.

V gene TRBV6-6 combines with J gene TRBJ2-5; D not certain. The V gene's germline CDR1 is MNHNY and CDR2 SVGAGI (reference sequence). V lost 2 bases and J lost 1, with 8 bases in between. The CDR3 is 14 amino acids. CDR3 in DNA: TGTGCCAGCAGTTACATGAGCCCCCAAGAGACCCAGTACTTC. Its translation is CASSYMSPQETQYF.

CDR3 in amino acids: CASSEAGNYNEQFF. In DNA form, the CDR3 reads TGTGCCAGCAGTGAAGCCGGCAACTACAATGAGCAGTTCTTC. V usage is TRBV2 and J usage is TRBJ2-1, with D unresolved. The CDR3 has 14 amino acids. Per the germline V gene, CDR1 is SNHLY and CDR2 is FYNNEI. V lost 0 bases and J 3 bases, leaving 6 bases between the germline ends.

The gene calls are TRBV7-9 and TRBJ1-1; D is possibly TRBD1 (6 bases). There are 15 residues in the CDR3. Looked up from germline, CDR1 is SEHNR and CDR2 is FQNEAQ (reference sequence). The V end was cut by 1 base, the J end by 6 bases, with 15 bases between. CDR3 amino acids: CASSLVVGGPPEAFF. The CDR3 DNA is TGTGCCAGCAGCTTAGTGGTGGGGGGGCCCCCTGAAGCTTTCTTT.

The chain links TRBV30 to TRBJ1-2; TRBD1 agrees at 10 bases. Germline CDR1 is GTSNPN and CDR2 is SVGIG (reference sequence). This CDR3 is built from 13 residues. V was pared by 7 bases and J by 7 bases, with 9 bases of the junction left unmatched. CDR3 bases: TGTGCCTACTCTGCCGGGACAGGGGCTGGCTACACCTTC. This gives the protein CAYSAGTGAGYTF.

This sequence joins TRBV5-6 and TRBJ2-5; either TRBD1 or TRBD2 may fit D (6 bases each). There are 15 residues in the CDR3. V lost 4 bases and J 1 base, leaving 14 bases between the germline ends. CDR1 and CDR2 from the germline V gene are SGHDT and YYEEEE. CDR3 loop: CASSPGGGSQETQYF. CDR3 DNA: TGTGCCAGCAGCCCTGGAGGGGGGAGCCAAGAGACCCAGTACTTC.

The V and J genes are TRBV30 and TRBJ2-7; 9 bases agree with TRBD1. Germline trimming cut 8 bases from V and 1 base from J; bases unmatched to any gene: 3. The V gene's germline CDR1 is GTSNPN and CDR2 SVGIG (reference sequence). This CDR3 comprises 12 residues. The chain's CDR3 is CAGGQGSYEQYF. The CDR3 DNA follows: TGTGCCGGCGGACAGGGGTCCTACGAGCAGTACTTC.

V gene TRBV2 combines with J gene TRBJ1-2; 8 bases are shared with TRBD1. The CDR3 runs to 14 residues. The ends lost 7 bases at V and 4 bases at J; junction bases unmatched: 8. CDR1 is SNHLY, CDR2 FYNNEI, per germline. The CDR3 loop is CASTGGTGLYGYTF. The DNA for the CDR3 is TGTGCCAGCACCGGGGGGACAGGACTCTATGGCTACACCTTC.

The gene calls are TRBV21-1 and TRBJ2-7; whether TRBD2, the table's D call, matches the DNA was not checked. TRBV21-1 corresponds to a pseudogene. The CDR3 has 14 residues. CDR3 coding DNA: TGTGCCAGCAGCGGAGGGTCGTGCCACTACGAGCAGTACTTC. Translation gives CASSGGSCHYEQYF.